This TCR beta chain was profiled in a study of cytomegalovirus exposure and HLA in healthy donors. Whole-study results and caveats: Specific recognition of CMV antigens was confirmed in vitro for a few chains (all CMV-associated).

Details on this clone: The antigen is not known.

Assay: immunoSEQ multiplex PCR; the TCRdb copy retains only in-frame clones and omits some. This table holds 100,000 to 150,000 clones, about 88% found once. Trimming took 4 bases from V and 0 from J; bases not matched to a gene: 9. The CDR3 runs to 16 residues. CDR1 is SEHNR, CDR2 FQNEAQ, per germline (reference sequence). The clonotype originates from a young man in good health and CMV-seronegative. V and J are TRBV7-9 and TRBJ2-7; 7 bases agree with TRBD1. Sequences were obtained from PBMCs. The CDR3 coding sequence is TGTGCCAGCAGCTCCACGGGACAGATTAGCTCCTACGAGCAGTACTTC. It is translated as CASSSTGQISSYEQYF.